The clone carrying this TCR beta chain was seen more than once but under ten times. The source of the sample is a study of T cells in Graves' hyperthyroidism and ophthalmopathy. Using RNA transcripts as the source, TCR beta CDR3 regions were amplified. The HTBI primer set served for first-round RT-PCR of the TCR CDR3. Via MiXCR, TCRdb re-called the multiplex PCR reads, giving one row per CDR3 protein. The sample contains a few hundred thousand distinct CDR3 sequences, 20% to 25% of which appear only once. The CDR3 is 13 amino acids. J lost 8 bases, V lost 5 bases, and 5 bases had no gene match. The rearrangement links TRBV12-3 or TRBV12-4 to TRBJ1-2, with 10 bases fitting TRBD1. The material sequenced was blood. The origin of this receptor is a man aged 50 or older with Graves' hyperthyroidism. CDR3 nucleotide sequence: TGTGCCAGCAGTCCCACGACAGGGGGCGGCTACACCTTC. It codes for CASSPTTGGGYTF.